These 29 T cell receptor beta chains were sequenced from one sample in a study of shared clonotypes between healthy human individuals. Generated by immunoSEQ multiplex PCR, the TCRdb table keeps only in-frame clones and is missing some. The data contain roughly 2.4 million clones, approximately 94% of them seen just once; the ten biggest clones take up around 0.13%. The material sequenced was naive CD4+ T cells sorted from blood. Subset denoted: CD45RA+ positively selected. The receptors shown here come from a man aged 18 to 35 in good health.

This chain joins TRBV5-1 and TRBJ2-7; D is unclear. The CDR3 runs to 14 residues. Germline values: CDR1 SGHRS, CDR2 YFSETQ. The germline V and J ends were trimmed by 0 bases and 2 bases, with 9 bases remaining between them. The CDR3 bases are TGCGCCAGCAGCTTGGTCGAAGACCCCTACGAGCAGTACTTC. Encoded protein: CASSLVEDPYEQYF.

This sequence joins TRBV5-1 and TRBJ2-1; 10 bases line up with TRBD2. This CDR3 has 16 residues. The germline V gene has CDR1 SGHRS and CDR2 YFSETQ. Unmatched junction bases numbered 7, after V lost 0 bases and J lost 7 bases. The CDR3: CASSLVLAGGANEQFF. The CDR3 DNA follows: TGCGCCAGCAGCTTGGTATTAGCGGGGGGAGCAAATGAGCAGTTCTTC.

The chain combines TRBV7-2 with TRBJ2-5; 7 bases line up with TRBD2. V was clipped by 0 bases and J by 5 bases; unmatched bases: 6. Germline V gene lookup returns CDR1 SGHTA and CDR2 FQGNSA. The CDR3 length is 15 residues. CDR3 DNA sequence: TGTGCCAGCAGCTTAGCGGGAGGGCCGCCCGAGACCCAGTACTTC. It translates to CASSLAGGPPETQYF.

J is TRBJ2-7 and V is TRBV7-6, with 10 nucleotides matching TRBD2. Per the germline V gene, CDR1 is SGHVS and CDR2 is FNYEAQ. Losses at the gene ends were 5 bases for V and 5 bases for J; bases not matched to a gene: 6. This CDR3 has 14 residues. The CDR3 sequence: CASSLGTSAHEQYF. As DNA, the CDR3 is TGTGCCAGCAGCCTAGGGACTAGCGCCCACGAGCAGTACTTC.

Only a few counts were recorded for this clone. This chain uses TRBV2 with TRBJ1-5; D not resolved. The CDR3 extends over 16 amino acids. CDR1 is SNHLY and CDR2 is FYNNEI in the germline V gene. Trimming stripped 8 bases from V and 5 bases from J, with 22 bases between. CDR3 nucleotides: TGTGCCAGCTCCAGGAGTCTGACGGGATCCTATCAGCCCCAGCATTTT. Protein: CASSRSLTGSYQPQHF.

The chain recombines TRBV9 with TRBJ2-1; 12 positions match TRBD2. V lost 4 bases, J lost 5 bases, and 7 bases stayed unmatched. Germline V lookup: CDR1 SGDLS, CDR2 YYNGEE. The CDR3 length is 16 residues. The CDR3 here is CASSPGLAGLNNEQFF. CDR3 nucleotide sequence: TGTGCCAGCAGCCCCGGACTAGCGGGACTTAACAATGAGCAGTTCTTC. Variable domain in full (rest from reference TRBV9 and TRBJ2-1): DSGVTQTPKHLITATGQRVTLRCSPRSGDLSVYWYQQSLDQGLQFLIQYYNGEERAKGNILERFSAQQFPDLHSELNLSSLELGDSALYFCASSPGLAGLNNEQFFGPGTRLTVL.

V is TRBV7-6 and J is TRBJ2-1, with 9 nucleotides matching TRBD2. The CDR3 length is 16 residues. Per germline, CDR1 SGHVS and CDR2 FNYEAQ. The ends lost 4 bases at V and 4 bases at J; junction bases unmatched: 8. For the CDR3, the DNA is TGTGCCAGCAGCTCAAGACTAGCGGTAAATTACAATGAGCAGTTCTTC. Its translation: CASSSRLAVNYNEQFF.

The chain links TRBV4-1 to TRBJ1-2; D is unresolved. The V end was cut by 0 bases, the J end by 6 bases, with 8 bases between. Germline CDR1 reads MGHRA; CDR2 reads YSYEKL. The CDR3 has 13 amino acids. DNA for the CDR3: TGCGCCAGCAGCCAAGAGGGGAACCATGGCTACACCTTC. It specifies CASSQEGNHGYTF.

Concerning this clone: Other DNA sequences of this sample code for an identical CDR3. The genes are TRBV11-2 and TRBJ2-3; tentative D call: TRBD1 (6 bases). Germline CDR1 SGHAT, CDR2 FQNNGV. The CDR3 length is 12 residues. Trimming cost V 2 bases and J 6 bases, with 6 bases left between them. The CDR3 sequence: CASSLQGDTQYF. The DNA for the CDR3 is TGTGCCAGCAGCTTACAGGGGGATACGCAGTATTTT.

The chain links TRBV7-2 to TRBJ1-2; TRBD1 matches at 9 bases. V gave up 5 bases and J gave up 0 bases; unmatched junction bases: 10. The CDR3 consists of 17 residues. CDR1 SGHTA and CDR2 FQGNSA come from the germline V gene. The CDR3 spells CASSPGTGWEANYGYTF. CDR3 DNA: TGTGCCAGCAGCCCCGGGACAGGGTGGGAAGCTAACTATGGCTACACCTTC.

The V and J genes are TRBV28 and TRBJ1-2; D remains unclear. The CDR3 is 15 amino acids. V was trimmed by 9 bases and J by 0 bases, leaving 17 bases between them. Germline V gene lookup returns CDR1 MDHEN and CDR2 SYDVKM. CDR3 coding DNA: TGTGCCAGTCAAAGACCGGCACAATCTAACTATGGCTACACCTTC. Translation: CASQRPAQSNYGYTF.

This chain links TRBV28 with TRBJ1-4, with D perhaps matching TRBD1 (6 bases). Germline assignment: CDR1 MDHEN and CDR2 SYDVKM. CDR3 length: 14 amino acids. Trimming shortened V by 6 bases and J by 4 bases, and 12 bases separated the two germline ends. CDR3 in amino acids: CASRETGRNEKLFF. The CDR3 DNA follows: TGTGCCAGCAGGGAAACAGGGCGTAATGAAAAACTGTTTTTT.

This chain uses TRBV30 with TRBJ2-7; TRBD1 aligns across 7 bases. Losses at the gene ends were 1 base for V and 3 bases for J; bases not matched to a gene: 3. Germline V CDR1 and CDR2: GTSNPN, SVGIG (reference sequence). The CDR3 contains 13 residues. The CDR3 reads CAWSATGNYEQYF. CDR3 nucleotide sequence: TGTGCCTGGAGTGCGACAGGGAACTACGAGCAGTACTTC.

The gene calls are TRBV5-1 and TRBJ2-7; 8 bases fit TRBD1. Germline V gene lookup returns CDR1 SGHRS and CDR2 YFSETQ. This CDR3 has 15 amino acids. Losses at the gene ends were 4 bases for V and 2 bases for J; bases not matched to a gene: 8. The CDR3 sequence: CASSPGTGATYEQYF. For the CDR3, the DNA is TGCGCCAGCAGCCCCGGGACAGGAGCTACCTACGAGCAGTACTTC.

The chain links TRBV6-1 to TRBJ1-2; D uncertain. V was cut by 2 bases and J by 4 bases, with 8 bases left in between. The length of the CDR3 is 13 residues. The V gene's germline CDR1 is MNHNS and CDR2 SASEGT. CDR3 region: CASSEKQVYGYTF. CDR3 in DNA: TGTGCCAGCAGTGAAAAACAAGTCTATGGCTACACCTTC.

V is TRBV5-4 and J is TRBJ2-1; no reliable D call. Per the germline V gene, CDR1 is SGHNT and CDR2 is YYREEE (reference sequence). The CDR3 covers 12 residues. Trimming took off 0 bases at V and 6 bases at J, with 4 bases between the two ends. This chain's CDR3 is CASSLVSNEQFF. In nucleotides, the CDR3 is TGTGCCAGCAGCTTGGTTAGCAATGAGCAGTTCTTC.

This rearrangement joins TRBV5-1 to TRBJ1-3; TRBD1 matches 9 bases. The germline CDR1 and CDR2 sequences are SGHRS and YFSETQ. This CDR3 contains 14 residues. V lost 4 bases, J lost 1 base, and 0 bases stayed unmatched. This CDR3 is CASSGTGSGNTIYF. The CDR3 DNA reads as TGCGCCAGCAGCGGGACAGGGTCTGGAAACACCATATATTTT.

This clone has a single count. CDR3 nucleotide sequence: TGTGCCAGCACCGATAGGTGGGAGGTAACATACGAGCAGTACTTC. This codes for CASTDRWEVTYEQYF. V usage is TRBV2 and J usage is TRBJ2-7; a weak D match, TRBD2 (6 bases). Trimming took off 7 bases at V and 4 bases at J, with 20 bases between the two ends. The CDR3 covers 15 residues. CDR1 is SNHLY, CDR2 FYNNEI, per germline.

The chain joins TRBV5-1 to TRBJ2-7, with 8 bases fitting TRBD2. With 0 bases clipped from V and 3 bases from J, the junction kept 11 bases outside the gene matches. CDR3 size: 17 residues. CDR1 and CDR2 (germline): SGHRS, YFSETQ. In DNA, the CDR3 is TGCGCCAGCAGCTTGGAGGTTAGCGGGAACCTAAACTACGAGCAGTACTTC. It codes for CASSLEVSGNLNYEQYF.

About this clone: The junction departs from the called germline gene at one end, perhaps through a read error. The chain combines TRBV19 with TRBJ2-3, with a weak D call TRBD1 (6 bases). CDR1 LNHDA and CDR2 SQIVND come from the germline V gene (reference sequence). The CDR3 runs to 12 residues. The CDR3 bases are TGTGCTAGTATGGGACAAACAGATACGCAGTATTTT. Translated, it gives CASMGQTDTQYF.

The chain links TRBV10-1 to TRBJ1-1; D possibly corresponds to TRBD1 (6 bases). The V end was cut by 4 bases, the J end by 5 bases, with 17 bases between. The CDR3 has 15 residues. Germline lookup yields CDR1 WNHNN and CDR2 SYGVQD (reference sequence). The CDR3 coding sequence is TGCGCCAGCAGTGGGGCGGGGGCCGGAGGGACTGAAGCTTTCTTT. Translated, it gives CASSGAGAGGTEAFF.

V is TRBV4-1 and J is TRBJ2-1; 14 bases fit TRBD2. J gave up 7 bases and V 1 base, and 6 bases lay outside the gene matches. This CDR3 contains 17 residues. Germline values: CDR1 MGHRA, CDR2 YSYEKL. CDR3 DNA: TGCGCCAGCAGCCAAGGACTAGCGGGGGGGCCTAGGAATGAGCAGTTCTTC. This codes for CASSQGLAGGPRNEQFF.

The chain recombines TRBV10-1 with TRBJ2-7; possible D gene TRBD2, 5 bases. Germline V gene lookup returns CDR1 WNHNN and CDR2 SYGVQD (reference sequence). The germline V and J ends were trimmed by 6 bases and 6 bases, with 9 bases remaining between them. This CDR3 spans 11 amino acids. CDR3: CASSHEGEQYF. CDR3 sequence (DNA): TGCGCCAGCAGCCATGAGGGCGAGCAGTACTTC.

CDR3 coding DNA: TGTGCCAGCAGTGTGGACTGGAGGACCGGGGAGCTGTTTTTT. Translated: CASSVDWRTGELFF. This chain joins TRBV2 and TRBJ2-2; a possible D gene is TRBD2 (5 bases). V dropped 4 bases and J dropped 5 bases, with 11 bases sitting between them. Germline CDR1 reads SNHLY; CDR2 reads FYNNEI. The CDR3 has 14 amino acids. The full variable domain, in which reference TRBV2 and TRBJ2-2 provide the parts outside the CDR3, is EPEVTQTPSHQVTQMGQEVILRCVPISNHLYFYWYRQILGQKVEFLVSFYNNEISEKSEIFDDQFSVERPDGSNFTLKIRSTKLEDSAMYFCASSVDWRTGELFFGEGSRLTVL.

The chain is built from TRBV29-1 and TRBJ2-7; tentative D call: TRBD1 (6 bases). Trimming removed 7 bases from V and 3 bases from J, with 13 bases in between. There are 12 residues in the CDR3. Germline V CDR1 and CDR2: SQVTM, ANQGSEA. CDR3 in DNA: TGCAGCGCATACAGGGTTAGCTACGAGCAGTACTTC. Its translation: CSAYRVSYEQYF.

This clone was observed a single time. V usage is TRBV15 and J usage is TRBJ2-7; D is unresolved. The CDR3 has 13 residues. CDR1 and CDR2 (germline): LNHNV, YYDKDF (reference sequence). Trimming cost V 0 bases and J 3 bases, with 6 bases left between them. The CDR3 reads CATSRDLDYEQYF. CDR3 bases: TGTGCCACCAGCAGAGATCTAGACTACGAGCAGTACTTC.

The V gene is TRBV4-2, the J gene TRBJ1-4; weak D call: TRBD1 (6 bases). The CDR3 length is 16 residues. The germline V gene encodes CDR1 LGHNA and CDR2 YNFKEQ. Trimming pared 0 bases from V and 2 bases from J, leaving 10 bases between. The CDR3 region has the DNA TGTGCCAGCAGCCAAGATTGGCAGGGGACTAATGAAAAACTGTTTTTT. Its protein is CASSQDWQGTNEKLFF.

The rearrangement links TRBV11-2 to TRBJ2-3; 9 bases line up with TRBD2. V was clipped by 7 bases and J by 4 bases; unmatched bases: 9. CDR3 length: 15 residues. Germline assignment: CDR1 SGHAT and CDR2 FQNNGV. The CDR3 reads CASTYSGRGADTQYF. The CDR3 DNA sequence: TGTGCCAGCACCTATAGCGGGAGAGGGGCAGATACGCAGTATTTT.

A note on this clone: The sample holds other DNA sequences that translate to the same CDR3. The chain combines TRBV6-5 with TRBJ1-2; D unresolved. V lost 3 bases to trimming and J lost 0 bases, with 11 bases between them. CDR1 is MNHEY and CDR2 is SVGAGI in the germline V gene. There are 15 residues in the CDR3. The CDR3 sequence: CASSYSREANYGYTF. CDR3 coding DNA: TGTGCCAGCAGTTATTCGAGAGAAGCTAACTATGGCTACACCTTC.